The TCR beta chain under discussion was sequenced for a study of regulatory T cells in long-lasting Graves disease. Regarding time point: newly diagnosed GD, antithyroid drugs for less than 3 months. PBMC RNA served as the TCR library source. CDR3 regions were amplified by Arm-PCR using iRepertoire HTBI primers to build TCR beta libraries. Each CDR3 protein is one row after TCRdb ran MiXCR on the multiplex PCR reads. The table lists under 800,000 distinct CDR3 sequences, under 20% of them singletons. V was trimmed by 10 bases and J by 8 bases, leaving 15 bases between them. The CDR3 loop spans 12 amino acids. The germline CDR1 and CDR2 sequences are WNHNN and SYGVQD (reference sequence). This clonotype was detected ten times or more. Separately, the same data were catalogued under a study of T cells in Graves' hyperthyroidism and ophthalmopathy. That work contributes: Orbital computed tomography and thyroid ultrasound, together with serum TRAb and thyroxine and clinical symptoms, were used for diagnoses.

The specimen comprised peripheral blood mononuclear cells (PBMCs), sampled at new diagnosis, from a patient treated with antithyroid drugs. The gene calls are TRBV10-1 and TRBJ2-1; D perhaps matches TRBD2 (7 bases). The receptor comes from a woman in her 30s with Graves disease. The CDR3 is CAIGGRGYEQFF. CDR3 coding DNA: TGCGCCATCGGAGGGAGGGGGTATGAGCAGTTCTTC.